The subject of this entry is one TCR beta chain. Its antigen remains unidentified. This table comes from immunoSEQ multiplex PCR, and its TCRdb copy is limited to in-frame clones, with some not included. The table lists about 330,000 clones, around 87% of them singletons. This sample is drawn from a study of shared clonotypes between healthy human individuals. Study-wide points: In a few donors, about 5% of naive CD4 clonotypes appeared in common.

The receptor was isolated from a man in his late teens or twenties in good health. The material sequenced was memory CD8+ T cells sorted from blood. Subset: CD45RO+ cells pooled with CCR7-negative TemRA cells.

For the CDR3, the DNA is TGCGCCAGCAGCCAAGAAGACAGTTCCTACGAGCAGTACTTC. Encoded protein: CASSQEDSSYEQYF. The chain joins TRBV4-1 to TRBJ2-7; D perhaps matches TRBD1 (5 bases). Germline V CDR1 and CDR2: MGHRA, YSYEKL. Trimming removed 0 bases at V and 1 base at J, with 7 bases between. The CDR3 loop spans 14 amino acids.